Listed here are 21 T cell receptor beta chains from one sample, sequenced in a study of naive and memory T cell subsets. Treatment indicated: skin biopsy from PPD injection site in Mantoux-positive individual. TCR cDNA received a 3' ligated oligonucleotide that carried a UMI. Four PCR rounds used nested alpha and beta constant region primers plus the SP2 primer. TCRdb recomputed calls from the UMI-ligation and nested PCR reads with MiXCR, one row per CDR3 protein. This table holds 20,000 to 25,000 distinct CDR3 sequences, approximately 6.5% found once. This material consisted of skin, taken from a tuberculin skin test site. All receptors come from an adult in good health.

In its sample, this clonotype was seen many times. The chain joins TRBV27 to TRBJ2-7, with D possibly being TRBD1 (5 bases). In germline, CDR1 is MNHEY, CDR2 SMNVEV (reference sequence). Trimming shortened V by 5 bases and J by 7 bases, and 12 bases separated the two germline ends. The CDR3 spans 12 residues. The DNA of the CDR3 is TGTGCCAGCAGTCCCCTAGGGGAAGAGCAGTACTTC. Amino acid sequence: CASSPLGEEQYF.

This clonotype was counted ten times or more. The rearrangement joins TRBV9 to TRBJ1-1, with TRBD1 as a possible D gene (6 bases). The CDR3 has 14 residues. Trimming took 4 bases from V and 1 from J, leaving 11 bases between them. Germline V gene lookup returns CDR1 SGDLS and CDR2 YYNGEE. CDR3 nucleotides: TGTGCCAGCAGCCCAGACAGGCCGAACACTGAAGCTTTCTTT. As protein: CASSPDRPNTEAFF.

This clonotype is medium-sized within its sample. This rearrangement joins TRBV4-1 to TRBJ2-1, with D possibly called TRBD1 or TRBD2 (5 bases each). CDR3 length equals 16 residues. Germline values: CDR1 MGHRA, CDR2 YSYEKL. Trimming cost V 3 bases and J 8 bases, with 20 bases left between them. CDR3 region: CASSQDRGKWVHEQFF. The CDR3 coding sequence is TGCGCCAGCAGCCAGGATCGGGGCAAGTGGGTCCATGAGCAGTTCTTC.

This clonotype was counted at least ten times. The V and J genes are TRBV12-3 or TRBV12-4 and TRBJ1-6, with unresolved D. V lost 7 bases, J lost 9 bases, and 19 bases lay in between. The CDR3 extends over 15 amino acids. Here the CDR3 DNA reads TGTGCCAGCACTGCCGGGCTGCGAGTTGGTTCACCCCTCCACTTT. Translating it yields CASTAGLRVGSPLHF.

This clonotype was seen many times. The chain joins TRBV3-1 to TRBJ2-4; tentatively, D is TRBD1 (5 bases). The CDR3 has 13 amino acids. CDR1 and CDR2 (germline): LGHDT, YNNKEL (reference sequence). V was pared by 1 base and J by 7 bases, with 8 bases between. CDR3 sequence: CASSQVSGNIQYF. The CDR3 DNA reads as TGTGCCAGCAGCCAAGTCTCAGGGAACATTCAGTACTTC.

The sample holds many counts of this clonotype. This chain joins TRBV25-1 and TRBJ1-2; 7 positions match TRBD1. Germline-derived CDR1 and CDR2 are MGHDK and SYGVNS. Unmatched junction bases numbered 6, after V lost 4 bases and J lost 4 bases. The CDR3 runs 14 residues. The chain's CDR3 is CASSGVRTGYGYTF. The CDR3 DNA reads as TGTGCCAGCAGTGGAGTTCGGACAGGCTATGGCTACACCTTC.

This clonotype was recorded at least ten times. The chain combines TRBV9 with TRBJ2-1; 9 bases agree with TRBD1. Germline-derived CDR1 and CDR2 are SGDLS and YYNGEE. V shed 3 bases and J 8 bases; nucleotides not matched to a gene: 9. This CDR3 is 15 amino acids long. The CDR3 DNA follows: TGTGCCAGCAGCGCCTTGGACAGGGGTGGTCATGAGCAGTTCTTC. Its protein is CASSALDRGGHEQFF.

This clonotype was found many times. The CDR3 region has the DNA TGTGCCAGCAGTATGACTGGGAACACTGAAGCTTTCTTT. It encodes CASSMTGNTEAFF. This chain connects TRBV6-6 to TRBJ1-1; D is unresolved. Trimming cost V 5 bases and J 1 base, with 8 bases left between them. This CDR3 has 13 amino acids. Germline loops: CDR1 MNHNY, CDR2 SVGAGI (reference sequence).

This clonotype was observed a handful of times. This chain connects TRBV18 to TRBJ2-5; D ambiguous. The CDR3 length is 12 residues. Trimming removed 4 bases from V and 5 bases from J, with 8 bases in between. The germline V gene has CDR1 KGHSH and CDR2 LQKENI. Written as DNA, the CDR3 is TGTGCCAGCTCACAAGAAGCGGAGACCCAGTACTTC. Translating gives CASSQEAETQYF.

This clonotype was picked up many times. This chain joins TRBV7-2 and TRBJ2-3; 7 positions agree with TRBD1. Germline CDR1 is SGHTA and CDR2 is FQGNSA. This CDR3 comprises 18 residues. V lost 1 base to trimming and J lost 1 base; unmatched junction nucleotides: 11. This CDR3 is CASSLVPLTGSGTDTQYF. As DNA, the CDR3 is TGTGCCAGCAGCTTAGTGCCCCTGACAGGGTCGGGCACAGATACGCAGTATTTT. Supplemented by reference TRBV7-2 and TRBJ2-3, the full variable domain reads GAGVSQSPSNKVTEKGKDVELRCDPISGHTALYWYRQSLGQGLEFLIYFQGNSAPDKSGLPSDRFSAERTGGSVSTLTIQRTQQEDSAVYLCASSLVPLTGSGTDTQYFGPGTRLTVL.

This clonotype was found many times. The V call is TRBV9, the J call TRBJ2-1; TRBD2 matches at 9 bases. V shed 1 base, J shed 5 bases, and the junction held 4 bases outside the gene matches. The CDR3 spans 15 residues. Germline CDR1 SGDLS, CDR2 YYNGEE. This CDR3 is CASSVSGTSHNEQFF. DNA of the CDR3: TGTGCCAGCAGCGTATCTGGGACTAGCCACAATGAGCAGTTCTTC. The whole variable domain, remainder taken from reference TRBV9 and TRBJ2-1, is DSGVTQTPKHLITATGQRVTLRCSPRSGDLSVYWYQQSLDQGLQFLIQYYNGEERAKGNILERFSAQQFPDLHSELNLSSLELGDSALYFCASSVSGTSHNEQFFGPGTRLTVL.

This clonotype appeared many times. The chain joins TRBV4-2 to TRBJ1-4; 7 positions match TRBD1. The CDR3 extends over 16 amino acids. The J segment lost 0 bases and the V segment lost 2 bases, leaving 3 bases of the junction unmatched. CDR1 LGHNA and CDR2 YNFKEQ come from the germline V gene. CDR3 nucleotides: TGTGCCAGCAGCCAAACAGACAGGGCAACTAATGAAAAACTGTTTTTT. This translates into CASSQTDRATNEKLFF.

This clonotype was observed many times. The CDR3 DNA reads TGCAGTGCTCGCTCCGGGACTAGATCCGCCACCGGGGAGCTGTTTTTT. Amino acids: CSARSGTRSATGELFF. The chain carries TRBV20-1 and TRBJ2-2; TRBD2 matches 8 bases. Germline values: CDR1 DFQATT, CDR2 SNEGSKA (reference sequence). V lost 5 bases and J lost 4; bases outside the gene matches: 12. The CDR3 consists of 16 residues.

This clonotype came up a few times. This rearrangement joins TRBV4-3 to TRBJ1-2, with D maybe TRBD1 (5 bases). CDR3 length: 15 residues. Germline lookup yields CDR1 LGHNA and CDR2 YSLEER. V was shortened by 0 bases and J by 4 bases, with 12 bases between the two germline ends. CDR3 sequence (DNA): TGCGCCAGCAGCCAAGATGGGCAGGGAATCTATGGCTACACCTTC. This translates into CASSQDGQGIYGYTF.

This clonotype was detected many times. The chain links TRBV11-2 to TRBJ1-1, with a weak D call TRBD1 (6 bases). Germline V gene data show CDR1 as SGHAT and CDR2 as FQNNGV. The CDR3 contains 16 residues. V gave up 9 bases and J gave up 4 bases, with 24 bases separating them. The CDR3 is CASSQGLLSWGTEAFF. Here the CDR3 DNA reads TGTGCCAGTTCCCAGGGGCTTTTATCATGGGGCACTGAAGCTTTCTTT. The full variable domain, completed using reference TRBV11-2 and TRBJ1-1, is EAGVAQSPRYKIIEKRQSVAFWCNPISGHATLYWYQQILGQGPKLLIQFQNNGVVDDSQLPKDRFSAERLKGVDSTLKIQPAKLEDSAVYLCASSQGLLSWGTEAFFGQGTRLTVV.

This clonotype appeared a few times. This chain joins TRBV27 and TRBJ2-7; D not certain. This CDR3 comprises 15 residues. Trimming removed 4 bases at V and 2 bases at J, with 15 bases between. Germline values: CDR1 MNHEY, CDR2 SMNVEV (reference sequence). The CDR3 loop reads CASSSKGSYTYEQYF. The CDR3 DNA follows: TGTGCCAGCAGTTCTAAGGGCTCTTACACCTACGAGCAGTACTTC.

This clonotype was seen repeatedly, ten times or more. The chain has TRBV7-8 and TRBJ1-5, with TRBD1 matching over 7 bases. This CDR3 comprises 14 residues. Germline values: CDR1 SGHVS, CDR2 FQNEAQ. Trimming cost V 5 bases and J 2 bases; bases outside gene matches: 3. The CDR3 region has the DNA TGTGCCAGCAGCCTAGGACAGGGCAATCAGCCCCAGCATTTT. This encodes CASSLGQGNQPQHF.

This clonotype was detected ten times or more. In DNA form, the CDR3 reads TGTGCCAGCAGGGCCGGGCTAGCAGGCGGGGAGCTGTTTTTT. This codes for CASRAGLAGGELFF. The gene calls are TRBV6-2 or TRBV6-3 and TRBJ2-2, with D perhaps matching TRBD2 (5 bases). Trimming stripped 6 bases from V and 7 bases from J, with 15 bases between. This CDR3 has 14 residues. Looked up from germline, CDR1 is MNHEY and CDR2 is SVGEGT.

This clonotype was seen ten or more times. CDR3 DNA: TGTGCCACCCGAGGGAGCGGGAGTAAGGCAGATACGCAGTATTTT. The encoded protein is CATRGSGSKADTQYF. This sequence joins TRBV6-5 and TRBJ2-3; 8 bases align to TRBD2. In germline, CDR1 is MNHEY, CDR2 SVGAGI. The CDR3 totals 15 residues. Unmatched junction bases numbered 13, after V lost 10 bases and J lost 4 bases.

This clonotype was detected a few times. V and J are TRBV27 and TRBJ2-7; D remains ambiguous. The ends were cut back, 5 bases at V and 5 bases at J, with 13 bases in the middle. Germline V gene lookup returns CDR1 MNHEY and CDR2 SMNVEV (reference sequence). The CDR3 has 13 amino acids. The CDR3 nucleotides read TGTGCCAGCAGTAAAACGGGCCTCGACGAGCAGTACTTC. Protein: CASSKTGLDEQYF.

Ten or more counts support this clonotype. This chain links TRBV11-2 with TRBJ2-1, with D maybe TRBD1 (5 bases). Germline V gives CDR1 SGHAT, CDR2 FQNNGV. Trimming pared 1 base from V and 6 bases from J, leaving 7 bases between. The CDR3 is made up of 13 amino acids. The CDR3 here is CASSLGTINEQFF. In nucleotides, the CDR3 is TGTGCCAGCAGCTTAGGGACAATCAATGAGCAGTTCTTC.